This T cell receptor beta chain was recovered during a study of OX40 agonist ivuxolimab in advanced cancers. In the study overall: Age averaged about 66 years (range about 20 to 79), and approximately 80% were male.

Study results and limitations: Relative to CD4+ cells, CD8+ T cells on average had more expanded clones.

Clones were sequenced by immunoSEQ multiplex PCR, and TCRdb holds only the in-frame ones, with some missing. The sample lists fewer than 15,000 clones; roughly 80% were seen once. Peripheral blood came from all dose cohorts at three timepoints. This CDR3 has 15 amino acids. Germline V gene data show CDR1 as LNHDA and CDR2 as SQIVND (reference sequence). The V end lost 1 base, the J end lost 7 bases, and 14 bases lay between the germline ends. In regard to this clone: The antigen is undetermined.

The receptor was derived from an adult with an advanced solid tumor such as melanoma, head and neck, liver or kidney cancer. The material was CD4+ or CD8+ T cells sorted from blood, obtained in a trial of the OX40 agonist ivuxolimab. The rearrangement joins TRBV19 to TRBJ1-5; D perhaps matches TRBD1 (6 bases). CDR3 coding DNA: TGTGCCAGTAGTATAGGGCCGGGGGCTAGACAGCCCCAGCATTTT. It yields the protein CASSIGPGARQPQHF.